This TCR beta chain was sequenced during a study of immune heterogeneity within non-small cell lung tumors. The TCR beta CDR3 region underwent multiplex PCR amplification with 32 V and 13 J primers. TCRdb re-derived calls from the multiplex PCR reads in MiXCR, one entry per CDR3 protein. The table lists more than 9,000 distinct CDR3 sequences, almost 30% of them singletons, with under 25% in the top ten. Bulk tumor genomic DNA (approximately 640 ng per sample) served as template. Doctors removed several biopsies from each primary tumor during surgery, keeping them far apart. Patients had untreated, newly diagnosed non-small cell lung cancer and underwent curative surgery. Sequencing was carried out using lung tumor tissue. The receptor's source is a woman aged 45 to 65 with non-small cell lung cancer.

The CDR3 coding sequence is TGCAGTGCTAGTGTGCATCCGGGAATACAGACCCAGTACTTC. It yields the protein CSASVHPGIQTQYF. This chain links TRBV20-1 with TRBJ2-5; tentatively, D is TRBD2 (5 bases). The CDR3 loop spans 14 amino acids. V shed 3 bases and J shed 6 bases, with 17 bases lying between them. Looked up from germline, CDR1 is DFQATT and CDR2 is SNEGSKA (reference sequence).